Included here is one TCR beta chain sequence, with context. This receptor's antigen is unknown. No much larger clone is present one base from it, and per-base qualities are unavailable. There are 15 amino acids in the CDR3, from cysteine to phenylalanine inclusive. Of all the DNA, just the CDR3 is kept, 45 bases in frame from base 1. CDR1 and CDR2 are drawn from the germline V gene (reference sequence): GTSNPN, SVGIG. V is reduced by 4 bases and J by 3 bases, leaving a spacing of 16 bases between them. This specimen comes from a study of T cell responses to AZD1222 COVID-19 vaccine (dated by TCRdb to the early 2020s). For context, the study as a whole: TCR sequencing covered more than 230 trial participants: roughly 200 given two doses of AZD1222 and 26 given two doses of MenACWY control vaccine. Trial participants were enrolled by age into subgroups of 18-55, 56-69 and 70-plus years, and roughly 150, 30 and 60 TCR-sequenced participants, respectively, were included in these subgroups.

The CDR3 regions of human TCRbeta chains were analyzed by immunosequencing. Regarding the original processing steps: TCRs in the repertoires were matched against a reference library of SARS-CoV-2-specific TCRs that had been generated with the MIRA antigen-specificity platform. Breadth was defined as the fraction of unique TCRs that were SARS-CoV-2-associated, and depth was defined as the fraction of total T cells that were SARS-CoV-2-associated. Using the MIRA data, each spike-specific TCR was assigned both to the spike region to which the TCR was reactive and to a CD4 or CD8 class. Log10-transformed breadth and depth values were compared by one-way ANOVA with Sidak's multiple comparisons tests. TCRdb carries this immuneACCESS record with in-frame sequences only. Its versions omit some clonotypes, under half of them owing to an unresolved V gene in the studies checked, with the rest unexplained. V and J calls and clone size are copied from that table; D and trimming were computed from the DNA. This sample gives 250,000 to 300,000 clones in total; 94% of them show up just once. Roughly 0.51% of the sample goes to the ten largest clones.

Broad study findings and their caveats: Because no samples from the day 14 peak response were available, repertoires could be characterized only after the peak T cell response. Only six AZD1222 recipients were SARS-CoV-2 seropositive at baseline, limiting conclusions about previously exposed vaccinees. The 56-69-year group was small, and its depth increase did not reach significance, likely because of low power. A significant rise in spike-specific TCR breadth and depth was observed after two AZD1222 doses relative to day 0 and relative to MenACWY recipients. Vaccine-associated CD4 TCRs spanned the whole spike protein, with dominant responses in regions 160-218 and 743-854. Participants were mostly white British, with more females than males. The authors suggested clonal diversity may have been underestimated. Reportedly, almost half of the unique spike-specific TCRs recognized epitopes lying outside the regions that are mutated in the B.1.351 and B.1.1.7 variants.

This sample's time point label indicates: about 28 days (+/-7) after the second vaccine dose. AZD1222 recipients given second doses at about 4 weeks or at about 12 weeks were pooled, since spike-specific TCR depth and breadth were not found to differ between the two schedules. Vaccinee samples were obtained from the UK trials COV001 and COV002, which included a single-blind randomized controlled phase 2/3 trial of AZD1222 (ChAdOx1 nCoV-19) in healthy adults. For TCRbeta chain sequencing, PBMC samples from trial participants were taken at day 0 and at day 28 after the second dose. This chain joins TRBV30 to TRBJ1-5, with no confident D gene call. The source of this sequence is an adult who received the AZD1222 COVID-19 vaccine. Material: peripheral blood, obtained 28 days after the second AZD1222 dose. The nucleotides read TGTGCCTGGACCGAACGGGGAGGGAACAATCAGCCCCAGCATTTT. Its translation is CAWTERGGNNQPQHF.